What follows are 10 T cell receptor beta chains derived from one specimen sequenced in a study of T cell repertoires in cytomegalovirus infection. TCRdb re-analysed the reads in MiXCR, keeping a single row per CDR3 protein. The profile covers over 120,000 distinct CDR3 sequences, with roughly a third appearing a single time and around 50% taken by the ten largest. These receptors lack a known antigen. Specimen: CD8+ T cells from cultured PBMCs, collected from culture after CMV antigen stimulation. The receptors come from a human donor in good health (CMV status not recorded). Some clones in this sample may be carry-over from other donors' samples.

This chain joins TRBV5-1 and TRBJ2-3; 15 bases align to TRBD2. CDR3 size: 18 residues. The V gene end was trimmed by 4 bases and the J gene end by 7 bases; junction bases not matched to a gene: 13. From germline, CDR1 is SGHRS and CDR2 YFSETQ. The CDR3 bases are TGCGCCAGCAGCCGCTCCGGGACTAGCGGGGGGTCGTGGAATACGCAGTATTTT. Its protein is CASSRSGTSGGSWNTQYF. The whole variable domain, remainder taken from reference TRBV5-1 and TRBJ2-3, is KAGVTQTPRYLIKTRGQQVTLSCSPISGHRSVSWYQQTPGQGLQFLFEYFSETQRNKGNFPGRFSGRQFSNSRSEMNVSTLELGDSALYLCASSRSGTSGGSWNTQYFGPGTRLTVL.

DNA of the CDR3: TGCGCCAGCAGCCTCGTACTAGCGGGGGGTGCCTACGAGCAGTACTTC. Translated: CASSLVLAGGAYEQYF. The rearrangement uses TRBV4-1 and TRBJ2-7; 12 nucleotides agree with TRBD2. After removal of 4 bases from V and 2 bases from J, the junction contained 6 bases not matched to a gene. There are 16 residues in the CDR3. Germline V gene lookup returns CDR1 MGHRA and CDR2 YSYEKL.

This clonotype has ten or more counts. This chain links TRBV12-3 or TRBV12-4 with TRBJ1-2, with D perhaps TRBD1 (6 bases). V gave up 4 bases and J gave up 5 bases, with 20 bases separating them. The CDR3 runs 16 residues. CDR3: CASSSTDSLRKYGYTF. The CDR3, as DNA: TGTGCCAGCAGTTCAACGGACAGCCTCCGGAAATATGGCTACACCTTC.

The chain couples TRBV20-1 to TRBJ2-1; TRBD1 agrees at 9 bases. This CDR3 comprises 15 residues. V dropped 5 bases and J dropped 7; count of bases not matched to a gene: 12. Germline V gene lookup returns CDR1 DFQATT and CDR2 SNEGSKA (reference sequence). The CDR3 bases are TGCAGTGCTCTCCAACCGGGACAGGGTAGGAATGAGCAGTTCTTC. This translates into CSALQPGQGRNEQFF.

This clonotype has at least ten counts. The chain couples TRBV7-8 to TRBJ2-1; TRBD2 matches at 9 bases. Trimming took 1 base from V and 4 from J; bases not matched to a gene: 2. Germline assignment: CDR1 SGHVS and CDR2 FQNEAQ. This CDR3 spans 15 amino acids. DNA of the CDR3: TGTGCCAGCAGCTTAGGTCTAGCGGGGTACAATGAGCAGTTCTTC. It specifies CASSLGLAGYNEQFF.

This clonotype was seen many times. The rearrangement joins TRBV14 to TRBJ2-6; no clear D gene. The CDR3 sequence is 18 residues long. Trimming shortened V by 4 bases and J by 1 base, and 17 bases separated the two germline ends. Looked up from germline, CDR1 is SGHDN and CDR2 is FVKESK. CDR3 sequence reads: CASSPLPGIGSGANVLTF. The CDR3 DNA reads TGTGCCAGCAGCCCGCTTCCAGGAATCGGGTCTGGGGCCAACGTCCTGACTTTC.

The CDR3, as DNA: TGCAGTGCTAGGGATGTGCACACCGGGGAGCTGTTTTTT. Translation gives CSARDVHTGELFF. The chain joins TRBV20-1 to TRBJ2-2; D ambiguous. Germline lookup yields CDR1 DFQATT and CDR2 SNEGSKA (reference sequence). Between the trimmed V and J ends, which lost 3 bases and 3 bases, there was a span of 8 bases. The CDR3 runs to 13 residues.

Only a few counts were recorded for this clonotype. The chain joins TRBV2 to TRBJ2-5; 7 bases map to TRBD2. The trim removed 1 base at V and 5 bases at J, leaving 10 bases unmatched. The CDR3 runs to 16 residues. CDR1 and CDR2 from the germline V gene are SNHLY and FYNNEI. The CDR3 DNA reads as TGTGCCAGCAGTGAAGGGGGGACTACCCTGTCGGAGACCCAGTACTTC. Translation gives CASSEGGTTLSETQYF.

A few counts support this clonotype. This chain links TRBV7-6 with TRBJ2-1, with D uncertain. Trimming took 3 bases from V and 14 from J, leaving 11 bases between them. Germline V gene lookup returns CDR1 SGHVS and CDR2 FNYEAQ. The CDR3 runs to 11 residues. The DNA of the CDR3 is TGTGCCAGCAGCTTGGGAAGAAACGAGTTCTTC. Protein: CASSLGRNEFF.

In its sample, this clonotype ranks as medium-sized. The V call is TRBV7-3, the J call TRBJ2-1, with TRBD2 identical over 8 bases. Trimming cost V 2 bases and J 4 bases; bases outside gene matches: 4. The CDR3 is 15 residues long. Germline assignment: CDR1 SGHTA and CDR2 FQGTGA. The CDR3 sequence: CASSLLAGAYNEQFF. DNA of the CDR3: TGTGCCAGCAGCTTACTAGCGGGCGCGTACAATGAGCAGTTCTTC.